The TCR beta chain described here comes from a study of T cell responses to AZD1222 COVID-19 vaccine. Whole-study context: Recipients boosted at about 4 weeks or about 12 weeks are pooled.

Assay: immunoSEQ multiplex PCR; the TCRdb copy retains only in-frame clones and omits some. The repertoire holds about 120,000 clones, with 75% to 90% as singletons. Study-level points and caveats: Close to half of spike-specific TCRs reportedly recognize unmutated variant regions. There were mostly white British donors and more females than males, and clonal diversity was possibly underestimated.

Points on this clone: Antigen unknown.

The length of the CDR3 is 15 residues. Looked up from germline, CDR1 is LNHNV and CDR2 is YYDKDF (reference sequence). V was pared by 0 bases and J by 4 bases, with 12 bases between. The rearrangement links TRBV15 to TRBJ1-2, with D unresolved. The TCR sequence derives from an adult in good health. Material: peripheral blood, obtained on day 0 of AZD1222 vaccination. CDR3 coding DNA: TGTGCCACCAGCAGAGATAGAGGCGGACGCTATGGCTACACCTTC. It yields the protein CATSRDRGGRYGYTF. Using reference TRBV15 and TRBJ1-2 for the parts outside the CDR3, the full variable domain is DAMVIQNPRYQVTQFGKPVTLSCSQTLNHNVMYWYQQKSSQAPKLLFHYYDKDFNNEADTPDNFQSRRPNTSFCFLDIRSPGLGDTAMYLCATSRDRGGRYGYTFGSGTRLTVV.